This passage covers 9 T cell receptor beta chains from one sample sequenced in a study of T cell changes during pregnancy in multiple sclerosis. Profiling relied on immunoSEQ multiplex PCR, and the TCRdb table lists in-frame clones only, not all of them. The sample includes approximately 73,000 clones, approximately 94% of them seen just once. Sequenced here: CD4+ T cells from peripheral blood mononuclear cells, sampled before pregnancy. The receptors derive from a female donor with multiple sclerosis, enrolled in a pregnancy study.

Here the CDR3 DNA reads TGTGCCAGCACCGGGTCTAGGATCCCTGGAAACACCATATATTTT. Its protein product is CASTGSRIPGNTIYF. The V call is TRBV6-5, the J call TRBJ1-3; no clear D. The V end was cut by 7 bases, the J end by 2 bases, with 15 bases between. The CDR3 consists of 15 residues. From germline, CDR1 is MNHEY and CDR2 SVGAGI.

The chain joins TRBV11-2 to TRBJ1-5, with D perhaps TRBD1 (5 bases). The CDR3 extends over 15 amino acids. The germline CDR1 and CDR2 sequences are SGHAT and FQNNGV. The V gene lost 4 bases and the J gene lost 0 bases, with 10 bases spanning the gap. CDR3 loop: CASSSDSYSNQPQHF. CDR3 nucleotide sequence: TGTGCCAGCAGCTCCGACAGTTATAGCAATCAGCCCCAGCATTTT.

J is TRBJ1-2 and V is TRBV7-3; 10 bases line up with TRBD1. Germline V lookup: CDR1 SGHTA, CDR2 FQGTGA. CDR3 length: 13 residues. The V and J ends lost 5 bases and 8 bases, in that order; junction bases with no gene match: 5. The CDR3 coding sequence is TGTGCCAGCAGCGCGGACAGGGGGAACGGCTACACCTTC. Its protein product is CASSADRGNGYTF.

The chain uses TRBV28 and TRBJ2-3, with D hard to call. Germline V gene data show CDR1 as MDHEN and CDR2 as SYDVKM. V gave up 3 bases and J gave up 11 bases, with 12 bases separating them. The CDR3 extends over 12 amino acids. Written as DNA, the CDR3 is TGTGCCAGCAGTTTGGGTGGTGGGCAGCAGTATTTT. Its translation: CASSLGGGQQYF.

The chain is built from TRBV5-6 and TRBJ2-5; D may be TRBD2 (7 bases). Trimming pared 4 bases from V and 1 base from J, leaving 17 bases between. Germline V gene data show CDR1 as SGHDT and CDR2 as YYEEEE. CDR3 length: 16 amino acids. DNA for the CDR3: TGTGCCAGCAGCGCTGGGGGGGCAGGGCTCCAAGAGACCCAGTACTTC. It translates to CASSAGGAGLQETQYF.

This chain uses TRBV20-1 with TRBJ1-1; D not resolved. The CDR3 covers 11 residues. Germline V gene sequence: CDR1 DFQATT, CDR2 SNEGSKA (reference sequence). Trimming cost V 3 bases and J 3 bases, with 5 bases left between them. The CDR3 is CSAREDTEAFF. The DNA of the CDR3 is TGCAGTGCTAGGGAGGACACTGAAGCTTTCTTT.

This clone was seen a single time. The chain uses TRBV2 and TRBJ2-7; D remains ambiguous. Germline V gene lookup returns CDR1 SNHLY and CDR2 FYNNEI. This CDR3 region has 12 residues. V lost 2 bases, J lost 1 base, and 3 bases lay in between. In DNA, the CDR3 is TGTGCCAGCAGTGAACAATCCTACGAGCAGTACTTC. Translated: CASSEQSYEQYF.

The V gene is TRBV7-3, the J gene TRBJ2-7; D is uncertain. The CDR3 length is 14 residues. CDR1 and CDR2 (germline): SGHTA, FQGTGA. V lost 4 bases and J lost 9, with 19 bases in between. CDR3 protein: CASSSSLTSWWQYF. DNA for the CDR3: TGTGCCAGCAGCTCCTCGCTTACATCATGGTGGCAGTACTTC. The whole variable domain, remainder taken from reference TRBV7-3 and TRBJ2-7, is GAGVSQTPSNKVTEKGKYVELRCDPISGHTALYWYRQSLGQGPEFLIYFQGTGAADDSGLPNDRFFAVRPEGSVSTLKIQRTERGDSAVYLCASSSSLTSWWQYFGPGTRLTVT.

The V and J genes are TRBV19 and TRBJ2-3; unclear D gene. V was pared by 5 bases and J by 0 bases, with 9 bases between. Germline values: CDR1 LNHDA, CDR2 SQIVND (reference sequence). The CDR3 sequence is 14 residues long. CDR3 loop: CASSSVPSTDTQYF. CDR3 in DNA: TGTGCCAGTAGTTCAGTCCCTAGCACAGATACGCAGTATTTT.